This is a list of T cell receptor beta chains from one sample in a study of T cell responses to AZD1222 COVID-19 vaccine. The assay was immunoSEQ multiplex PCR, and TCRdb's table has in-frame clones only and misses some. The sample holds around 140,000 clones, around 90% seen once. The sample here was peripheral blood, taken on day 0 of AZD1222 vaccination. These receptors originate from an adult in good health. The CDR3 runs from the conserved cysteine through the conserved F or W. Fields, in order: D gene, V gene, clone size, J gene, CDR3 protein, CDR3 DNA. A D gene is named only where the DNA matches it firmly. The listing skips clone size in some rows; elsewhere it reads once, few, many or a size class.

-	TRBV10-3	-	TRBJ1-4	CAISARGGREKLFF	TGTGCCATCAGCGCTCGGGGTGGTCGAGAAAAACTGTTTTTT
TRBD2	TRBV27	-	TRBJ2-1	CASTLAGGPGDEQFF	TGTGCCAGCACCCTAGCGGGAGGGCCGGGGGATGAGCAGTTCTTC
TRBD1	TRBV12-3/TRBV12-4	-	TRBJ1-1	CASRDRPEAFF	TGTGCCAGCAGGGACAGGCCTGAAGCTTTCTTT
-	TRBV1	-	TRBJ1-2	CTSSQGSSPQGKRGYGYTF	TGCACCAGCAGCCAAGGTTCCTCGCCCCAGGGGAAAAGGGGCTATGGCTACACCTTC
-	TRBV19	-	TRBJ2-5	CASSRDRGRTQYF	TGTGCCAGTAGCCGGGACCGGGGCCGGACCCAGTACTTC
-	TRBV20-1	-	TRBJ1-2	CSARGYGYTF	TGCAGTGCTAGGGGGTATGGCTACACCTTC
-	TRBV18	-	TRBJ2-1	CASSRCWDLHTYNEQFF	TGTGCCAGCTCACGATGTTGGGATCTCCACACCTACAATGAGCAGTTCTTC
-	TRBV21-1	-	TRBJ2-7	CASSPYYPSESYEQYF	TGTGCCAGCAGTCCCTACTACCCTAGCGAATCCTACGAGCAGTACTTC
TRBD2	TRBV6-4	few	TRBJ2-1	CASSDRGGLDEQFF	TGTGCCAGCAGCGACCGGGGAGGGCTGGATGAGCAGTTCTTC
TRBD2	TRBV18	-	TRBJ2-3	CASSPRAGGSDTQYF	TGTGCCAGCTCACCAAGAGCGGGAGGCTCAGATACGCAGTATTTT
-	TRBV4-1	-	TRBJ2-7	CASSQVLGWRVGEQYF	TGCGCCAGCAGCCAGGTCCTGGGCTGGCGGGTGGGGGAGCAGTACTTC
-	TRBV5-1	-	TRBJ2-7	CASSLQREGGMQYF	TGCGCCAGCAGCTTGCAAAGAGAGGGGGGGATGCAGTACTTC
-	TRBV15	-	TRBJ2-1	CATSRGRVHEQFF	TGTGCCACCAGCAGAGGCAGGGTGCATGAGCAGTTCTTC
-	TRBV2	-	TRBJ1-2	CANSPDTSSLGYTF	TGTGCCAACAGCCCCGACACTTCCTCCCTTGGCTACACCTTC
-	TRBV2	-	TRBJ2-7	CASQTDRYEQYF	TGTGCCAGCCAGACGGACCGCTACGAGCAGTACTTC
-	TRBV28	-	TRBJ1-4	CASTQGGGPLFF	TGTGCCAGCACTCAAGGGGGGGGACCACTGTTTTTT
-	TRBV19	-	TRBJ1-5	CASSWKGRIGQPQHF	TGTGCCAGTAGTTGGAAGGGGCGGATCGGTCAGCCCCAGCATTTT
-	TRBV3-1/TRBV3-2	-	TRBJ2-5	CASSQDWGNQETQYF	TGTGCCAGCAGCCAAGATTGGGGGAACCAAGAGACCCAGTACTTC
TRBD1	TRBV6-5	-	TRBJ1-2	CASSYTGGYGYTF	TGTGCCAGCAGTTACACAGGGGGCTATGGCTACACCTTC
-	TRBV19	-	TRBJ1-1	CASSIVAELTTEAFF	TGTGCCAGTAGTATAGTGGCGGAGCTAACCACTGAAGCTTTCTTT
-	TRBV11-2	-	TRBJ2-7	CASSPAGSLPGEQYF	TGTGCCAGCAGCCCGGCCGGGTCCCTACCGGGCGAGCAGTACTTC
-	TRBV7-9	-	TRBJ1-2	CASSLVRSQGKDGYTF	TGTGCCAGCAGCTTAGTCCGGTCGCAGGGCAAGGATGGCTACACCTTC
-	TRBV30	-	TRBJ1-1	CAWVVDTEAFF	TGTGCCTGGGTAGTAGACACTGAAGCTTTCTTT
-	TRBV3-1/TRBV3-2	-	TRBJ2-2	CASSQYNGRNTGELFF	TGTGCCAGCAGCCAATATAATGGGAGGAACACCGGGGAGCTGTTTTTT
-	TRBV5-4	-	TRBJ2-7	CASSSGVRGTYEQYF	TGTGCCAGCAGCTCAGGGGTCAGGGGCACCTACGAGCAGTACTTC
-	TRBV15	once	TRBJ2-2	CATSREPLRSTGELFF	TGTGCCACCAGCAGAGAACCCCTCAGGAGCACCGGGGAGCTGTTTTTT
TRBD1	TRBV7-2	-	TRBJ1-5	CASSLESTGGHQPQHF	TGTGCCAGCAGCTTAGAATCTACAGGGGGCCATCAGCCCCAGCATTTT
TRBD1	TRBV5-6	-	TRBJ2-4	CASSLTGVRNIQYF	TGTGCCAGCAGCTTAACAGGGGTGAGAAACATTCAGTACTTC
TRBD2	TRBV6-5	-	TRBJ2-1	CASSYGTSGYNEQFF	TGTGCCAGCAGTTATGGGACTAGCGGGTACAATGAGCAGTTCTTC